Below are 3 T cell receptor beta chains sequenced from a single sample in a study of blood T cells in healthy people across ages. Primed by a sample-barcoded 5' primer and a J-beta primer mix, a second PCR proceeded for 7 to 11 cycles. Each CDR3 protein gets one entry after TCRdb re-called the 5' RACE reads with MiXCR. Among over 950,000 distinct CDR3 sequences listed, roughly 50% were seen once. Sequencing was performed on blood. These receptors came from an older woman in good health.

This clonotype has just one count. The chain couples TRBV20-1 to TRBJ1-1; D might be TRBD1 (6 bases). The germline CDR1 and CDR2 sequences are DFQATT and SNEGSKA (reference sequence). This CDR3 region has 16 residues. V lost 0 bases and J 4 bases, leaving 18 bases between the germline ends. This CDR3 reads CSARDRVGGRITEAFF. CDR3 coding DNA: TGCAGTGCTAGAGATAGGGTGGGGGGGCGCATCACTGAAGCTTTCTTT.

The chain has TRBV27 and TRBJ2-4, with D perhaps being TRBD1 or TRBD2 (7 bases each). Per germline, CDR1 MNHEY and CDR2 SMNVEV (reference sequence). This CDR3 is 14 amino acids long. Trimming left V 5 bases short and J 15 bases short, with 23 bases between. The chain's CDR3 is CASSQGGGFIVRYF. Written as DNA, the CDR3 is TGTGCCAGCAGTCAGGGGGGGGGCTTCATAGTTCGGTACTTC.

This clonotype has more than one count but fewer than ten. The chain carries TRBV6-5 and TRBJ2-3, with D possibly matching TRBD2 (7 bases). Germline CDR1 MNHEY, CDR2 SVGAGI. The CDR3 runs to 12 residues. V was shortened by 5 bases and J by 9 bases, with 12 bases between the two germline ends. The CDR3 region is CASSPEGGTQYF. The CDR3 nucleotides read TGTGCCAGCAGTCCCGAGGGGGGGACGCAGTATTTT.